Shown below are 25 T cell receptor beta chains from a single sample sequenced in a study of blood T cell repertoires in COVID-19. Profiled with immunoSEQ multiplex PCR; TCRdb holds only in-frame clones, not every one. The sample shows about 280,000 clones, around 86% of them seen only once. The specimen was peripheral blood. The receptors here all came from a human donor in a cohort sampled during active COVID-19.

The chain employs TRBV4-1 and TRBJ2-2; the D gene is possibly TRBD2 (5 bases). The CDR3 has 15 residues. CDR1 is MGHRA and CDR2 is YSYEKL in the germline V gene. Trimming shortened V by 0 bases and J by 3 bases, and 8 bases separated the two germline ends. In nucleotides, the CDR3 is TGCGCCAGCAGCCAAGAGTTGAGGGACACCGGGGAGCTGTTTTTT. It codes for CASSQELRDTGELFF.

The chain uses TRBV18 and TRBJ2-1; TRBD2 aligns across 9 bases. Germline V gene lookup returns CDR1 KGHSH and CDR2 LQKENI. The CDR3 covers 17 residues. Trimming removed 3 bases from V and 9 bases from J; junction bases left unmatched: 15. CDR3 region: CASSPRMRAGGESEQFF. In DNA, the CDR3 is TGTGCCAGCTCACCGAGGATGAGAGCGGGAGGAGAGAGTGAGCAGTTCTTC.

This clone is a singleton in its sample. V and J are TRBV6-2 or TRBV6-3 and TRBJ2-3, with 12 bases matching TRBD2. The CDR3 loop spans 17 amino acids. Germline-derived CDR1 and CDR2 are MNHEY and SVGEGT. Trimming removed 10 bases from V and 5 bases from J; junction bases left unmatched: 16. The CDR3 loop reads CATTPSGRAYLQDTQYF. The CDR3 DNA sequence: TGTGCCACCACCCCTAGCGGGAGGGCCTATCTGCAAGATACGCAGTATTTT.

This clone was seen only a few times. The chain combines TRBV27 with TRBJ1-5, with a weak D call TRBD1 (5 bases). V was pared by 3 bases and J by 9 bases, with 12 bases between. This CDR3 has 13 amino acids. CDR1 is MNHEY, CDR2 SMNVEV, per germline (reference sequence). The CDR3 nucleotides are TGTGCCAGCAGTTTGCAGGGTCGGACGCCCCAGCATTTT. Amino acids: CASSLQGRTPQHF.

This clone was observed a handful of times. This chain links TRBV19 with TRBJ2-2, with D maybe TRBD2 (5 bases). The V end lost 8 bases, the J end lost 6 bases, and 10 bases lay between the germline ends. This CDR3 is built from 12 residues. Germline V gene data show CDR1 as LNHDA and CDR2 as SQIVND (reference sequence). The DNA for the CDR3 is TGTGCCAGTCTGGCTAGCTCCGGGGAGCTGTTTTTT. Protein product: CASLASSGELFF.

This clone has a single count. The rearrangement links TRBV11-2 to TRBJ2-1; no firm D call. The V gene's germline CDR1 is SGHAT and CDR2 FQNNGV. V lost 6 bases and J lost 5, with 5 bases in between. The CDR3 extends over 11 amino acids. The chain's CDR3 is CASRRDNEQFF. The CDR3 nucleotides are TGTGCCAGCAGGAGAGACAATGAGCAGTTCTTC.

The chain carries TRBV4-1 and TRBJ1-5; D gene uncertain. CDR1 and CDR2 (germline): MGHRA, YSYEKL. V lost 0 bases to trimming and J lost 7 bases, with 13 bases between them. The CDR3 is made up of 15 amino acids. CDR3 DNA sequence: TGCGCCAGCAGCCAAGATCTGACAACGACCCAGCCCCAGCATTTT. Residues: CASSQDLTTTQPQHF.

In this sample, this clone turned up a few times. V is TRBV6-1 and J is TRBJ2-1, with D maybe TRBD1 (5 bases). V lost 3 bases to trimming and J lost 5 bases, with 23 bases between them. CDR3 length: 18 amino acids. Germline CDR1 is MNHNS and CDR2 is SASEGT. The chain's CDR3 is CASSDPLSRLGVNNEQFF. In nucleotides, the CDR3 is TGTGCCAGCAGTGACCCTCTAAGTCGCCTAGGGGTTAACAATGAGCAGTTCTTC.

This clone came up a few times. CDR3 protein: CASSFIAVTTDTQYF. The CDR3, as DNA: TGTGCCAGCAGCTTCATTGCGGTCACCACAGATACGCAGTATTTT. This rearrangement joins TRBV11-2 to TRBJ2-3; D call uncertain. Between the trimmed V and J ends, which lost 3 bases and 2 bases, there was a span of 12 bases. From germline, CDR1 is SGHAT and CDR2 FQNNGV. This CDR3 region has 15 residues.

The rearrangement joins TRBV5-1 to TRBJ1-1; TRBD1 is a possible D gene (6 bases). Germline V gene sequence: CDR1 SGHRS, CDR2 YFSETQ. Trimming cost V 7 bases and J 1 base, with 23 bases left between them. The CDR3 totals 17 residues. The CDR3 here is CASAARGQPGGNTEAFF. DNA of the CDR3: TGCGCCAGCGCGGCACGCGGACAGCCGGGGGGGAACACTGAAGCTTTCTTT.

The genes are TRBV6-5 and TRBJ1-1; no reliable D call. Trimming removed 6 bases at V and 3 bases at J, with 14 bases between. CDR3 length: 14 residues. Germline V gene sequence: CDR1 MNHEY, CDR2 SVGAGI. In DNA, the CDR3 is TGTGCCAGCAGGGCGGGTAGGGTCGACACTGAAGCTTTCTTT. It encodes CASRAGRVDTEAFF.

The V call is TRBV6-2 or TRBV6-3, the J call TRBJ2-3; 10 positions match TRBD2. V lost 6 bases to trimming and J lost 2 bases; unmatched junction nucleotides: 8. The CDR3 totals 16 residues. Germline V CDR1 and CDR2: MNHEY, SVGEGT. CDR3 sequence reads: CASSSWTSGLTDTQYF. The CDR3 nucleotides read TGTGCCAGCAGCTCTTGGACTAGCGGACTCACAGATACGCAGTATTTT.

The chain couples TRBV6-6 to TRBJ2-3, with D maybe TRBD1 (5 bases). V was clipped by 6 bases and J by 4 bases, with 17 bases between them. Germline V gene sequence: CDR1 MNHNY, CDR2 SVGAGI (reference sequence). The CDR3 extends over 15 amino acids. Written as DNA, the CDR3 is TGTGCCAGCAGGACCCCGGGCAGGGAACCAGATACGCAGTATTTT. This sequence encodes CASRTPGREPDTQYF.

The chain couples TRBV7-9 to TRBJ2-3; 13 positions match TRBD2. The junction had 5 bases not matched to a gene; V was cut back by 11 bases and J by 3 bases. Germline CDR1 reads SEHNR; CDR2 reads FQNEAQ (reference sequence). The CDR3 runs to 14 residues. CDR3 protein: CASGLAGFTDTQYF. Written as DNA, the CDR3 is TGTGCCTCGGGACTAGCGGGATTTACAGATACGCAGTATTTT.

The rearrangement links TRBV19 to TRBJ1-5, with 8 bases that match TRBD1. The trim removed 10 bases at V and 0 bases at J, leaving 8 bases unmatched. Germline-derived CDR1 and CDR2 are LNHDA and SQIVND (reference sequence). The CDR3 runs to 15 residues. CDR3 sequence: CATTTGGYSNQPQHF. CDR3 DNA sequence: TGTGCCACGACAACAGGGGGTTATAGCAATCAGCCCCAGCATTTT. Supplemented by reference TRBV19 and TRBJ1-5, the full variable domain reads DGGITQSPKYLFRKEGQNVTLSCEQNLNHDAMYWYRQDPGQGLRLIYYSQIVNDFQKGDIAEGYSVSREKKESFPLTVTSAQKNPTAFYLCATTTGGYSNQPQHFGDGTRLSIL.

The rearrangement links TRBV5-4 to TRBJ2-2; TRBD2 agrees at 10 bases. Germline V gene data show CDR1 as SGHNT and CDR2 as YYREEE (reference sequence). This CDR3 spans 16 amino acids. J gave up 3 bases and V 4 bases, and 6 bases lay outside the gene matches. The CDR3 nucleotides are TGTGCCAGCAGCCCAATTCTAGCGGGAGACACCGGGGAGCTGTTTTTT. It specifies CASSPILAGDTGELFF.

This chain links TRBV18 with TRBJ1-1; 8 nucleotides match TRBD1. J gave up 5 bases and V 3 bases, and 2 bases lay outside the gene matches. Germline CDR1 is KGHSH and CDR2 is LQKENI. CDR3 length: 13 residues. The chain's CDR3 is CASSPQGATEAFF. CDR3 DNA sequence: TGTGCCAGCTCACCCCAGGGGGCTACTGAAGCTTTCTTT.

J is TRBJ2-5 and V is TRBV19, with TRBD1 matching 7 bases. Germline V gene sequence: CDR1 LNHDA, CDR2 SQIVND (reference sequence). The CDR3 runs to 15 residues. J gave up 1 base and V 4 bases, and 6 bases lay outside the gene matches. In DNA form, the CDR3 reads TGTGCCAGTAGTAGACAGGGAGATGGCCAAGAGACCCAGTACTTC. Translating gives CASSRQGDGQETQYF.

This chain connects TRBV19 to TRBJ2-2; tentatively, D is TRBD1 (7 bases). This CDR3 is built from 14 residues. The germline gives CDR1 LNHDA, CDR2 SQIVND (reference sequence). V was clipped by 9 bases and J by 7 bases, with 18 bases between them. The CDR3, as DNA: TGTGCCAGCCGACAGGGAGGTAGGGTCGGGGAGCTGTTTTTT. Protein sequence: CASRQGGRVGELFF.

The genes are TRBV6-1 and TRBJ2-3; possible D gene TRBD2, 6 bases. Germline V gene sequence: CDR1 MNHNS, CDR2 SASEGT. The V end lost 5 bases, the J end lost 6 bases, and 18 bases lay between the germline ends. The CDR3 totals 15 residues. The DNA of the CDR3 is TGTGCCAGCAGTATTCCTGGCGGGGCCGAGGATACGCAGTATTTT. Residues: CASSIPGGAEDTQYF.

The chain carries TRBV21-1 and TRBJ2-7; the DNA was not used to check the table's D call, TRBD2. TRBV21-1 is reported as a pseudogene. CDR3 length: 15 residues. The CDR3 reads CASSIGTIRFHEQYF. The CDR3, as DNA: TGTGCCAGCAGCATAGGGACTATTAGATTCCACGAGCAGTACTTC.

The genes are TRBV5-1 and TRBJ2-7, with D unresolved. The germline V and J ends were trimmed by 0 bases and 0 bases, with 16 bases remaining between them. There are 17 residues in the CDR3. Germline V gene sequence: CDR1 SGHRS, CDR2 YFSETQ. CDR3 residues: CASSLAGVPSSSYEQYF. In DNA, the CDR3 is TGCGCCAGCAGCTTGGCCGGAGTCCCATCTAGCTCCTACGAGCAGTACTTC. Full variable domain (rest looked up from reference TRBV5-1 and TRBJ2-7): KAGVTQTPRYLIKTRGQQVTLSCSPISGHRSVSWYQQTPGQGLQFLFEYFSETQRNKGNFPGRFSGRQFSNSRSEMNVSTLELGDSALYLCASSLAGVPSSSYEQYFGPGTRLTVT.

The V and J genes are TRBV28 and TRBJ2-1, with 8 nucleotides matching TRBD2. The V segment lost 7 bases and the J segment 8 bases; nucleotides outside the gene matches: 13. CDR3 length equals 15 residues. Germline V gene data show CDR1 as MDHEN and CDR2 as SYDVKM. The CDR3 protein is CASKPGGATTHEQFF. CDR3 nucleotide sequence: TGTGCCAGCAAGCCCGGGGGGGCAACCACCCATGAGCAGTTCTTC.

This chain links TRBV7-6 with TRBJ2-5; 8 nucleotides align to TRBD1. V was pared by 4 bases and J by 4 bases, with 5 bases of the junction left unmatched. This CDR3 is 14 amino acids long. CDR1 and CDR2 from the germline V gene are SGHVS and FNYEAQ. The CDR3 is CASSWTGKSETQYF. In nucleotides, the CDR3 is TGTGCCAGCAGCTGGACAGGGAAATCAGAGACCCAGTACTTC.

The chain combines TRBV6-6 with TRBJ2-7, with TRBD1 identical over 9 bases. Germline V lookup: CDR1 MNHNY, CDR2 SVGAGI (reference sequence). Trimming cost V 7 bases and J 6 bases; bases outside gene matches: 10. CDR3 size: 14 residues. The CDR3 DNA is TGTGCCAGCACGTTACGGACAGGGGTCACCGAGCAGTACTTC. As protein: CASTLRTGVTEQYF.